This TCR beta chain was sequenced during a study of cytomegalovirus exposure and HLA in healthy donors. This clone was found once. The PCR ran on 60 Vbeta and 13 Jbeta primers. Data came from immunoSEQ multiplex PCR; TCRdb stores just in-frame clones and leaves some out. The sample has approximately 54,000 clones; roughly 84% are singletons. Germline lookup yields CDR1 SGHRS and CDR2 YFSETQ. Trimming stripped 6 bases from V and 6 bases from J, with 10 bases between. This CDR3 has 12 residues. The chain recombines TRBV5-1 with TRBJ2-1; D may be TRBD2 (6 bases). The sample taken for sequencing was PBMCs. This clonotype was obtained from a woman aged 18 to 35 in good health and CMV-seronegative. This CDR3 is CASTPGGNEQFF. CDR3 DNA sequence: TGCGCCAGCACCCCCGGGGGCAATGAGCAGTTCTTC.